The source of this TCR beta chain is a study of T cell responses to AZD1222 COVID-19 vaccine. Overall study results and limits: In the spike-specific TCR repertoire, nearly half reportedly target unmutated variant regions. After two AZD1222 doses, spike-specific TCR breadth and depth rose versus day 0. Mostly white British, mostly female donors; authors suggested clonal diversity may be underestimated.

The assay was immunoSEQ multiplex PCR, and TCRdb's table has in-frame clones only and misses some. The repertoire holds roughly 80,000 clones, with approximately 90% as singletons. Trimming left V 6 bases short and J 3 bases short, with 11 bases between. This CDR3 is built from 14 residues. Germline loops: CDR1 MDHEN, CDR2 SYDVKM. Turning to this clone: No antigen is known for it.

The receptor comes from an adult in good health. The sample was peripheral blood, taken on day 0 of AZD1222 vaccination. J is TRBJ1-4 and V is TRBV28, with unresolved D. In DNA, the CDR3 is TGTGCCAGCAGGTCTGGCGGGCCTAATGAAAAACTGTTTTTT. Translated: CASRSGGPNEKLFF.